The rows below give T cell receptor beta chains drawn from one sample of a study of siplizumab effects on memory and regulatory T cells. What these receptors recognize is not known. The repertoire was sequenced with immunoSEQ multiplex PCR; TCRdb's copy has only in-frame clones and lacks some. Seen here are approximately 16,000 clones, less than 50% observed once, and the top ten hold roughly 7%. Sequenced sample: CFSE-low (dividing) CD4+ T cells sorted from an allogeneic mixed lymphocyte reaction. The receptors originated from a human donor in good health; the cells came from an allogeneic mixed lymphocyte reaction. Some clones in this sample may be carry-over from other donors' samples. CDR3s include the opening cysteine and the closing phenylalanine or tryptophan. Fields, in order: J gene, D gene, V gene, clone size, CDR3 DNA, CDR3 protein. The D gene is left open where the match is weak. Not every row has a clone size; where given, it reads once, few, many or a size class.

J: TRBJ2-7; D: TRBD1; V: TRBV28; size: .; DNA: TGTGCCAGCAGTTTATACGGACAGGGTCGGGACGAGCAGTACTTC; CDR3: CASSLYGQGRDEQYF
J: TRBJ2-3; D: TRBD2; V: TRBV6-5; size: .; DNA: TGTGCCAGCAGTTCAAGGCTAGCGGGAATGGATACGCAGTATTTT; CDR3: CASSSRLAGMDTQYF
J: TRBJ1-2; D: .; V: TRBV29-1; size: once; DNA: TGCAGCGTTTTTCGGGTGAGCTATGGCTACACCTTC; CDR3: CSVFRVSYGYTF
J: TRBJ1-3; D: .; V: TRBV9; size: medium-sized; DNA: TGTGCCAGCAGCGCCGAATGGACGGTTGGAAACACCATATATTTT; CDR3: CASSAEWTVGNTIYF
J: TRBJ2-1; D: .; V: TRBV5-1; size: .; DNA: TGCGCCAGCAGCTTGGCCGGACTCCTTTCCTACAATGAGCAGTTCTTC; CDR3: CASSLAGLLSYNEQFF
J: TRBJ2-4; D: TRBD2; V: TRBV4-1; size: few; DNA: TGCGCCAGCAGCCAAGAAAGGAGCGGGAGAAACATTCAGTACTTC; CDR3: CASSQERSGRNIQYF
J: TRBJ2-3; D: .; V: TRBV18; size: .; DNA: TGTGCCAGCTCACCAATCGGGCCAGGGACAGATACGCAGTATTTT; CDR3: CASSPIGPGTDTQYF
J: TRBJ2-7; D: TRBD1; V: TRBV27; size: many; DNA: TGTGCCAGCAGTTTTAGGGACAGGGGAGGCGAGCAGTACTTC; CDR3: CASSFRDRGGEQYF
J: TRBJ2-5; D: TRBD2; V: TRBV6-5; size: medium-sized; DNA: TGTGCCAGCAGACGCACCGGGACTAGCCAAGAGACCCAGTACTTC; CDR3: CASRRTGTSQETQYF
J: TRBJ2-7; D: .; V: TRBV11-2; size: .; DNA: TGTGCCAGCAGCCAGCCGAGCGCCTACGAGCAGTACTTC; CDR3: CASSQPSAYEQYF
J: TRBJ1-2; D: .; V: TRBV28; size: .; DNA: TGTGCCAGCAGTGAGATATCAGGGGCTAGCTACACCTTC; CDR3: CASSEISGASYTF
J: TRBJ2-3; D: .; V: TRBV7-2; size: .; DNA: TGTGCCAGCAGCTTAATTCCGGACTTAGGCACAGATACGCAGTATTTT; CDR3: CASSLIPDLGTDTQYF
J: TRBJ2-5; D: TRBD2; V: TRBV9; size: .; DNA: TGTGCCAGCAGCTCCGCTCCCGGGACTAGCGGGAGACGAGAGACCCAGTACTTC; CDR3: CASSSAPGTSGRRETQYF
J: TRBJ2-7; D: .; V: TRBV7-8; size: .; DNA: TGTGCCAGCAGCTTAGTGGGCACTTACTACGAGCAGTACTTC; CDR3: CASSLVGTYYEQYF
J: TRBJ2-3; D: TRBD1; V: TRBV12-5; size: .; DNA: TGTGCTAGTGGTTTGGTTAGGTATTCAAGGGACACAGGGGGCGAGATCACAGATACGCAGTATTTT; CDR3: CASGLVRYSRDTGGEITDTQYF
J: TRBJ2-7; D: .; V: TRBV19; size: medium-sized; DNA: TGTGCCAGTAGTATTGCGGGCGCGGGCGTAGGTGGTCGATCCAGCGAGCAGTACTTC; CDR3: CASSIAGAGVGGRSSEQYF
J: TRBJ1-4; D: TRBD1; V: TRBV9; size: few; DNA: TGTGCCAGCAGCCCCGGGACAGGGTTCCCGGTCCGCCCAACTAATGAAAAACTGTTTTTT; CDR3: CASSPGTGFPVRPTNEKLFF
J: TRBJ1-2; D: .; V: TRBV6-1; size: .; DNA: TGTGCCAGCATTTCTCGACAACATGATGGCTACACCTTC; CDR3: CASISRQHDGYTF
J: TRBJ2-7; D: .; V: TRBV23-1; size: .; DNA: TGCGCCAGCCCGTCGGGTATCTCCTACGAGCAGTACTTC; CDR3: CASPSGISYEQYF
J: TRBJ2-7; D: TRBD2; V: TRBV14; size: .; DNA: TGTGCCAGCGACAACGGGGACTACTACGAGCAGTACTTC; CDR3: CASDNGDYYEQYF
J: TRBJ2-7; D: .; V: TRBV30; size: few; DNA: TGTGCCTGGAGTCACCCAGGACTGGGGGGAGGATACGAGCAGTACTTC; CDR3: CAWSHPGLGGGYEQYF
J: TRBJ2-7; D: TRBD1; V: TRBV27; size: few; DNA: TGTGCCAGCAGTTACCGGGACAGGGGGCGGGGGGGGCAGTACTTC; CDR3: CASSYRDRGRGGQYF
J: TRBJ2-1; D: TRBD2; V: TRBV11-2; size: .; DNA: TGTGCCAGCAGCTGGGGGGGTGGTTTCAATGAGCAGTTCTTC; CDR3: CASSWGGGFNEQFF
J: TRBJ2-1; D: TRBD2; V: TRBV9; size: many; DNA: TGTGCCAGCAGCGAGGGACTAGCGGGAGGTTTGGATGAGCAGTTCTTC; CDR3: CASSEGLAGGLDEQFF
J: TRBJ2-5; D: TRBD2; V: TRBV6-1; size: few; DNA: TGTGCCAGCAGTGGGAGCGGGAGACCGTACTTC; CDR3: CASSGSGRPYF
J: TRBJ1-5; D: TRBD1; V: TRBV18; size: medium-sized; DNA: TGTGCCAGCTCTCCCGGGACAGGGGAACAGCCCCAGCATTTT; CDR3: CASSPGTGEQPQHF
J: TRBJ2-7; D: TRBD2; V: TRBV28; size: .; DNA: TGTGCCAGCAGACAGCGGGGGGCCCTCTACGAGCAGTACTTC; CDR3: CASRQRGALYEQYF
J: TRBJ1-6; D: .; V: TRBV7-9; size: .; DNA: TGTGCCAGCAGCCCCGGTCCCACGGGACCCCTCCACTTT; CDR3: CASSPGPTGPLHF
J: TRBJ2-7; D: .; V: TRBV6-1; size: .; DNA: TGTGCCAGCAGGCCTGACGGGATCTACGAGCAGTACTTC; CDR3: CASRPDGIYEQYF
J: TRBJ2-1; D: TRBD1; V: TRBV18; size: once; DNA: TGTGCCAGCTCACCCAACAGGGGGAAGTCAAATGAGCAGTTCTTC; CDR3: CASSPNRGKSNEQFF
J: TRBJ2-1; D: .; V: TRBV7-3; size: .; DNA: TGTGCCAGCAGTTTTACCGGAGGCCGCTCCTACAATGAGCAGTTCTTC; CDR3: CASSFTGGRSYNEQFF
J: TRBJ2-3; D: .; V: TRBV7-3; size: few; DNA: TGTGCCAGCAGCTTCCTTGGGGTTAGCACAGATACGCAGTATTTT; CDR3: CASSFLGVSTDTQYF
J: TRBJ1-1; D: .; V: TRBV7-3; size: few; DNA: TGTGCCAGCAGCTTAACCACTGTTGGGAACACTGAAGCTTTCTTT; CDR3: CASSLTTVGNTEAFF
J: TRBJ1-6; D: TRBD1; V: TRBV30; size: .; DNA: TGTGCCTGGAGAGACAGGGAAGAGGCCCTCCACTTT; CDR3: CAWRDREEALHF
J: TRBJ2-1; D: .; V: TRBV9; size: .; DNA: TGTGCCAGCAGCCATCACCGTGGCAGACCCTACAATGAGCAGTTCTTC; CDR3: CASSHHRGRPYNEQFF
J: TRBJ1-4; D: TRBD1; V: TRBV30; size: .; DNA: TGTGCCTGGCTTGACTGGACAGGGGGCAATGAAAAACTGTTTTTT; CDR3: CAWLDWTGGNEKLFF
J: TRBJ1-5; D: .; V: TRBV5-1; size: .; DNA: TGCGCCAGCAGGCGGGGGCTAGAAAGCAATCAGCCCCAGCATTTT; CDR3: CASRRGLESNQPQHF
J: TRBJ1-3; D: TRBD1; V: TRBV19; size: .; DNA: TGTGCCAGTACCGGGACAGGGCTATATCTCTCTGGAAACACCATATATTTT; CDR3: CASTGTGLYLSGNTIYF
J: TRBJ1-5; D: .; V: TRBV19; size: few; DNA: TGTGCCAGTAGTACATCTCGCGGAAGGGGAGGCCAGCCCCAGCATTTT; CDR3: CASSTSRGRGGQPQHF
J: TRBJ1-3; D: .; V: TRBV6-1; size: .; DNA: TGTGCCAGCAGTGAAACTGACCAGTGGAACACCATATATTTT; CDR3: CASSETDQWNTIYF
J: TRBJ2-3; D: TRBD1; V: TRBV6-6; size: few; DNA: TGTGCCAGCAGTTATCCCGGGACAGGTAGACGGAATACGCAGTATTTT; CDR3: CASSYPGTGRRNTQYF
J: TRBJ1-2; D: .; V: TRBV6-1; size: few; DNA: TGTGCCAGCAGGGAGGGGGGATCTAACTATGGCTACACCTTC; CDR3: CASREGGSNYGYTF
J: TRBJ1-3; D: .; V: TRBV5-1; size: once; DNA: TGCGCCAGCAACCTGGGCCCGGCAGGGGCCATTTCTGGAAACACCATATATTTT; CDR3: CASNLGPAGAISGNTIYF
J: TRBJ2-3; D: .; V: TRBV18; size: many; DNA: TGTGCCAGCTCTCCTCTGGTGGGTACAACTAGCACAGATACGCAGTATTTT; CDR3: CASSPLVGTTSTDTQYF
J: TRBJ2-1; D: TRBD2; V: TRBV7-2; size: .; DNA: TGTGCCAGCAGCCGGCTAGCGGGCAACTACAATGAGCAGTTCTTC; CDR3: CASSRLAGNYNEQFF
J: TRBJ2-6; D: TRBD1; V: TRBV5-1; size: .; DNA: TGCGCCAGCAGCCTAACAGGGGGCCTTGGGGCCAACGTCCTGACTTTC; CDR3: CASSLTGGLGANVLTF
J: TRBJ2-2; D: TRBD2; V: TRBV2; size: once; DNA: TGTGCCAGCAGTGTAAACCGCGCGGGAGGCAACACCGGGGAGCTGTTTTTT; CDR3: CASSVNRAGGNTGELFF
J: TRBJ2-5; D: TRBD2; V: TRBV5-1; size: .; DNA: TGCGCCAGCAGCTTGGCCCGGATAGCGGGAGTGACAACCCAGTACTTC; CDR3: CASSLARIAGVTTQYF
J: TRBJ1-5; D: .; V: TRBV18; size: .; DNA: TGTGCCAGCTCACGGGACGGGTTTGGGCAGCCCCAGCATTTT; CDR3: CASSRDGFGQPQHF
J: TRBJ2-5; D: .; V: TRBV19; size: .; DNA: TGTGCCAGTAGTACAGGGGTTCGCGCAAGAGAGACCCAGTACTTC; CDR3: CASSTGVRARETQYF